This T cell receptor (beta chain) is from a study of brain T cells in children with intractable seizures. Study observations and caveats: Only CDR3 sequence similarity suggested viral specificity, without known HCMV serostatus.

The method was immunoSEQ multiplex PCR; TCRdb's version includes in-frame clones alone and lacks a portion of them. There are approximately 44,000 clones in the sample; 75% to 95% occur only once, and approximately 6.8% lies in the top ten. A word on this clone: The antigen is undetermined.

The germline gives CDR1 SNHLY, CDR2 FYNNEI. This CDR3 has 14 residues. Trimming shortened V by 4 bases and J by 7 bases, and 16 bases separated the two germline ends. Only cases whose brain tissue showed the highest T cell transcript signatures were sequenced. Pre-surgery treatment included at least one anti-epileptic drug. This sequence was found in a girl aged 2 to 9 with tuberous sclerosis and intractable seizures. The sample in question was peripheral blood, obtained at surgery. This chain joins TRBV2 and TRBJ2-5; tentatively, D is TRBD2 (5 bases). The CDR3 loop is CASSGGAARGTQYF. The CDR3, as DNA: TGTGCCAGCAGTGGAGGAGCGGCCCGGGGGACCCAGTACTTC.